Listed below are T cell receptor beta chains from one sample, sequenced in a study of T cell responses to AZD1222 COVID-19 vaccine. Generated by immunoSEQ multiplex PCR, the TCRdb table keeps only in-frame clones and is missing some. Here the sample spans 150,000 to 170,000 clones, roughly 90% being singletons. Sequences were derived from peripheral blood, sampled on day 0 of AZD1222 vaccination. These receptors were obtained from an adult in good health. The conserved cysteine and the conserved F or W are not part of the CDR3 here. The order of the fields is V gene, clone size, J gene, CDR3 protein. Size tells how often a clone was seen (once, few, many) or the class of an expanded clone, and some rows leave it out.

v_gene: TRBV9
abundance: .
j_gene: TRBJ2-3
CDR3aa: ASSAIAGGIFSTDTQY

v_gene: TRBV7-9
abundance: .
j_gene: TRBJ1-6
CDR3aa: ASSLIGGENSPLH

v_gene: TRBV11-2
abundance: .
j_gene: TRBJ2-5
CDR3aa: ASSFSWGQVEQETQY

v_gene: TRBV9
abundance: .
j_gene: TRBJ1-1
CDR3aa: ASSSLGQGNTEAF

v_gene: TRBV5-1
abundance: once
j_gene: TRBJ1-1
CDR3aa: ASSFQEVNTEAF

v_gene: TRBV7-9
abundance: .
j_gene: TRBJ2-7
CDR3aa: ASSSRRGNPYEQY

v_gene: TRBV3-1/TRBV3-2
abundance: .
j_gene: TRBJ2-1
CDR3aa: ASSATSGSYNEQF

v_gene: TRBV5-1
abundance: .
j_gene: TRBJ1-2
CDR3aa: ASSLAGANYGYT

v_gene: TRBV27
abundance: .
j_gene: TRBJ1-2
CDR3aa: ASSPGQGRHNYGYT

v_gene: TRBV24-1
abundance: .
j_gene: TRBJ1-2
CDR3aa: ATSDLWTDLSGYT

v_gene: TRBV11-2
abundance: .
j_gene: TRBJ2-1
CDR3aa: ASSHGDEQF

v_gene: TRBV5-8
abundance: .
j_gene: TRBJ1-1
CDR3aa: ASSLGGPLAF

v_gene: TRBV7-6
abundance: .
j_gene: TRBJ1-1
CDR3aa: ASSFITGTGGRQAF